The 18 T cell receptor beta chains listed next were all sequenced from one sample in a study of cytomegalovirus exposure and HLA in healthy donors. In the PCR, 60 Vbeta and 13 Jbeta primers were used. The data were produced by immunoSEQ multiplex PCR, yet TCRdb's version contains in-frame clones alone and is incomplete. The sample contains around 99,000 clones, around 73% of which appear only once. Sequencing was done on a sample of PBMCs. Receptors were obtained from a man aged 25-45 years in good health and CMV-seronegative.

This sequence joins TRBV28 and TRBJ2-7, with D perhaps TRBD1 (5 bases). CDR1 and CDR2 from the germline V gene are MDHEN and SYDVKM. The V and J ends lost 9 bases and 6 bases respectively, with 12 bases between them. The CDR3 has 11 amino acids. As DNA, the CDR3 is TGTGCCAGTTCGACAGCTACCGAGCAGTACTTC. This sequence encodes CASSTATEQYF.

V gene TRBV30 combines with J gene TRBJ2-1; a weak D match, TRBD2 (6 bases). CDR1 and CDR2 from the germline V gene are GTSNPN and SVGIG (reference sequence). This CDR3 is 13 amino acids long. V shed 4 bases and J shed 4 bases, with 11 bases lying between them. The CDR3 DNA is TGTGCCTGGATGGTAGCGGAATACAATGAGCAGTTCTTC. Protein sequence: CAWMVAEYNEQFF.

This chain joins TRBV29-1 and TRBJ1-2, with D unresolved. The germline V gene has CDR1 SQVTM and CDR2 ANQGSEA. The germline V and J ends were trimmed by 8 bases and 3 bases, with 16 bases remaining between them. This CDR3 has 13 amino acids. The CDR3 region has the DNA TGCAGCTCCTCATCAGAGGCCCACTATGGCTACACCTTC. Protein: CSSSSEAHYGYTF.

The chain joins TRBV7-7 to TRBJ2-7; D is perhaps TRBD1 (6 bases). The J call may be wrong; the DNA end is better matched by TRBJ2-1. This CDR3 has 13 residues. Germline V lookup: CDR1 SSHAT, CDR2 FNYEAQ (reference sequence). Here the CDR3 DNA reads TGTGCCAGCAGCTTAGCAGGGGGCAATGAGCAGTTCTTC. Its translation: CASSLAGGNEQFF.

J is TRBJ2-5 and V is TRBV19; a weak D match, TRBD1 (5 bases). Germline assignment: CDR1 LNHDA and CDR2 SQIVND (reference sequence). CDR3 length: 13 residues. V lost 7 bases, J lost 3 bases, and 12 bases lay in between. The CDR3 region has the DNA TGTGCCAGTACCTCGACAGCCAAAGAGACCCAGTACTTC. The encoded protein is CASTSTAKETQYF.

This clone was picked up one time. V usage is TRBV29-1 and J usage is TRBJ1-1, with D maybe TRBD1 (5 bases). V dropped 4 bases and J dropped 3 bases, with 15 bases sitting between them. The CDR3 runs 14 residues. Germline CDR1 SQVTM, CDR2 ANQGSEA. The DNA for the CDR3 is TGCAGCGTTGGGCAGGGAAAAATGGACACTGAAGCTTTCTTT. Amino acid sequence: CSVGQGKMDTEAFF.

The chain is built from TRBV30 and TRBJ2-6; 9 positions match TRBD1. Per the germline V gene, CDR1 is GTSNPN and CDR2 is SVGIG (reference sequence). V dropped 3 bases and J dropped 3; count of bases not matched to a gene: 12. This CDR3 spans 18 amino acids. Written as DNA, the CDR3 is TGTGCCTGGAGCGGGACAGGGTTCTGGCTGGATGGGGCCAACGTCCTGACTTTC. Its protein product is CAWSGTGFWLDGANVLTF.

The chain links TRBV15 to TRBJ1-2, with 7 bases that match TRBD1. Germline CDR1 and CDR2: LNHNV and YYDKDF (reference sequence). The CDR3 has 14 residues. V shed 3 bases, J shed 6 bases, and the junction held 7 bases outside the gene matches. The CDR3 region has the DNA TGTGCCACCAGCAGCTCGGACAGGAACGATGGCTACACCTTC. Translating gives CATSSSDRNDGYTF.

The chain employs TRBV2 and TRBJ2-7; 11 nucleotides line up with TRBD1. CDR3 size: 16 residues. J was trimmed by 7 bases and V by 11 bases; bases with no gene match: 19. Germline loops: CDR1 SNHLY, CDR2 FYNNEI. For the CDR3, the DNA is TGTGCCGGGGGACAGGGGGTGATAGCGGGAGCGGGTGAGCAGTACTTC. Translation: CAGGQGVIAGAGEQYF.

This chain joins TRBV28 and TRBJ1-2, with unresolved D. The CDR3 length is 13 residues. CDR1 MDHEN and CDR2 SYDVKM come from the germline V gene. V lost 1 base to trimming and J lost 8 bases, with 11 bases between them. CDR3 residues: CASSLYPTRGYTF. The CDR3 DNA reads TGTGCCAGCAGTTTATACCCAACGCGGGGCTACACCTTC.

This clone was observed a few times. This chain connects TRBV6-1 to TRBJ1-6; 7 nucleotides line up with TRBD1. CDR1 is MNHNS, CDR2 SASEGT, per germline. Germline trimming cut 2 bases from V and 9 bases from J; bases unmatched to any gene: 16. The CDR3 has 18 amino acids. The CDR3 nucleotides are TGTGCCAGCAGTGAACAGTACCTAGGGACAGATAATCGTTCACCCCTCCACTTT. Translation: CASSEQYLGTDNRSPLHF.

Of note for this clone: The CDR3 does not end in the conserved phenylalanine or tryptophan, so this is likely a read error. The DNA is omitted, as the CDR3 cannot be located on it reliably, and the CDR3 follows TCRdb's listing. The chain joins TRBV6-6 to TRBJ1-1; no DNA check was done on the table's D call, TRBD1. In germline, CDR1 is MNHNY, CDR2 SVGAGI (reference sequence). The CDR3 region is 13 residues in length, termini included. CDR3 residues: CASSYSLGRERSL.

This clone was observed a handful of times. The junction departs from the called germline gene at one end, perhaps through a read error. V usage is TRBV7-9 and J usage is TRBJ2-7; TRBD2 matches 10 bases. This CDR3 comprises 14 residues. CDR1 is SEHNR, CDR2 FQNEAQ, per germline (reference sequence). CDR3 protein: CSSSLTSGVYEQYF. The CDR3 DNA reads as TGTTCCAGCAGCTTAACTAGCGGGGTCTACGAGCAGTACTTC.

The chain recombines TRBV19 with TRBJ1-5; 8 nucleotides match TRBD1. The J segment lost 4 bases and the V segment lost 5 bases, leaving 13 bases of the junction unmatched. Germline values: CDR1 LNHDA, CDR2 SQIVND (reference sequence). The length of the CDR3 is 17 residues. The chain's CDR3 is CASSLPSQGVVNQPQHF. In DNA form, the CDR3 reads TGTGCCAGTAGTCTACCTTCACAGGGGGTAGTGAATCAGCCCCAGCATTTT.

This clone was observed a single time. CDR3 residues: CASSIGSGGADRETQYF. DNA of the CDR3: TGTGCCAGTAGTATCGGGAGCGGGGGGGCCGATCGGGAGACCCAGTACTTC. This chain links TRBV19 with TRBJ2-5, with TRBD2 identical over 10 bases. CDR3 length: 17 residues. Germline V gene lookup returns CDR1 LNHDA and CDR2 SQIVND (reference sequence). Trimming took 3 bases from V and 5 from J; bases not matched to a gene: 12. Using reference TRBV19 and TRBJ2-5 for the parts outside the CDR3, the full variable domain is DGGITQSPKYLFRKEGQNVTLSCEQNLNHDAMYWYRQDPGQGLRLIYYSQIVNDFQKGDIAEGYSVSREKKESFPLTVTSAQKNPTAFYLCASSIGSGGADRETQYFGPGTRLLVL.

The chain joins TRBV19 to TRBJ2-3, with 7 bases matching TRBD2. The CDR3 length is 15 residues. Trimming took 3 bases from V and 0 from J; bases not matched to a gene: 3. In germline, CDR1 is LNHDA, CDR2 SQIVND (reference sequence). As DNA, the CDR3 is TGTGCCAGTAGTATCGGGGGGTCTAGCACAGATACGCAGTATTTT. It is translated as CASSIGGSSTDTQYF.

The rearrangement uses TRBV2 and TRBJ2-5, with a weak D call TRBD2 (6 bases). With the DNA end fitting TRBJ2-7 better, the J assignment may be wrong. The CDR3 length is 14 residues. Per germline, CDR1 SNHLY and CDR2 FYNNEI. CDR3: CASSVLITSNEQYF. The CDR3 region has the DNA TGTGCCAGCAGCGTCCTAATAACTAGCAACGAGCAGTACTTC.

The chain carries TRBV5-6 and TRBJ1-2; D unclear. V was pared by 0 bases and J by 4 bases, with 10 bases between. This CDR3 has 14 residues. Per the germline V gene, CDR1 is SGHDT and CDR2 is YYEEEE. In nucleotides, the CDR3 is TGTGCCAGCAGCTTGGTACTACGGGGCTATGGCTACACCTTC. Amino acid sequence: CASSLVLRGYGYTF.